These 17 T cell receptor beta chains share one sample of origin, sequenced in a study of cytomegalovirus exposure and HLA in healthy donors. The primer mix had 60 Vbeta and 13 Jbeta primers. Clones were sequenced by immunoSEQ multiplex PCR, and TCRdb holds only the in-frame ones, with some missing. The sample shows approximately 150,000 clones, about three fifths of them seen only once. Sequences were obtained from PBMCs. The receptors originated from a woman in her twenties or thirties in good health and CMV-seropositive.

This clone was seen a few times. The V call is TRBV10-3, the J call TRBJ2-7, with 16 bases lining up with TRBD2. This CDR3 region has 16 residues. Trimming cost V 1 base and J 8 bases; bases outside gene matches: 5. Germline V CDR1 and CDR2: ENHRY, SYGVKD. In DNA, the CDR3 is TGTGCCATCAGTGAGTTGGGACTAGCGGGGGGGCCAAAGCAGTACTTC. Translating gives CAISELGLAGGPKQYF.

The chain employs TRBV6-5 and TRBJ2-7; 8 nucleotides match TRBD2. The junction had 0 bases not matched to a gene; V was cut back by 6 bases and J by 2 bases. The CDR3 totals 12 residues. From germline, CDR1 is MNHEY and CDR2 SVGAGI. CDR3 protein: CASRGLAYEQYF. CDR3 in DNA: TGTGCCAGCAGGGGACTAGCCTACGAGCAGTACTTC.

This clone appeared a few times. The rearrangement uses TRBV5-4 and TRBJ1-1; the D gene is possibly TRBD1 (5 bases). The ends were cut back, 0 bases at V and 1 base at J, with 13 bases in the middle. The CDR3 consists of 16 residues. Germline V gene lookup returns CDR1 SGHNT and CDR2 YYREEE (reference sequence). The CDR3 region has the DNA TGTGCCAGCAGCTTGGGGGGGGGAGGGGCGAACACTGAAGCTTTCTTT. It yields the protein CASSLGGGGANTEAFF. Using reference TRBV5-4 and TRBJ1-1 for the parts outside the CDR3, the full variable domain is ETGVTQSPTHLIKTRGQQVTLRCSSQSGHNTVSWYQQALGQGPQFIFQYYREEENGRGNFPPRFSGLQFPNYSSELNVNALELDDSALYLCASSLGGGGANTEAFFGQGTRLTVV.

The chain carries TRBV10-3 and TRBJ2-7; D perhaps matches TRBD2 (6 bases). Germline V gene sequence: CDR1 ENHRY, CDR2 SYGVKD. The CDR3 has 14 residues. The V gene lost 4 bases and the J gene lost 2 bases, with 12 bases spanning the gap. The CDR3 here is CAISGASATYEQYF. The CDR3 DNA sequence: TGTGCCATCAGTGGGGCTAGCGCGACCTACGAGCAGTACTTC.

To note about this clone: The identical CDR3 is also encoded by other nucleotide sequences in the sample. The chain combines TRBV7-9 with TRBJ1-1; D call uncertain. Germline loops: CDR1 SEHNR, CDR2 FQNEAQ (reference sequence). This CDR3 region has 13 residues. The V end was cut by 2 bases, the J end by 1 base, with 5 bases between. CDR3 sequence (DNA): TGTGCCAGCAGCTTACGAGGGAACACTGAAGCTTTCTTT. Protein product: CASSLRGNTEAFF. Full variable domain (remainder filled in from reference TRBV7-9 and TRBJ1-1): DTGVSQNPRHKITKRGQNVTFRCDPISEHNRLYWYRQTLGQGPEFLTYFQNEAQLEKSRLLSDRFSAERPKGSFSTLEIQRTEQGDSAMYLCASSLRGNTEAFFGQGTRLTVV.

The chain employs TRBV27 and TRBJ2-5; D might be TRBD1 (5 bases). Trimming stripped 6 bases from V and 7 bases from J, with 12 bases between. Germline V gene sequence: CDR1 MNHEY, CDR2 SMNVEV (reference sequence). The CDR3 extends over 12 amino acids. The chain's CDR3 is CASSLVRGTQYF. The CDR3 nucleotides are TGTGCCAGCAGCCTCGTTAGGGGGACCCAGTACTTC.

This rearrangement joins TRBV5-8 to TRBJ2-7; maybe TRBD1 (5 bases). Looked up from germline, CDR1 is SGHTS and CDR2 is YDEGEE. V was shortened by 0 bases and J by 3 bases, with 13 bases between the two germline ends. The CDR3 has 15 residues. The CDR3 sequence: CASSLAQGPYYEQYF. For the CDR3, the DNA is TGTGCCAGCAGCTTGGCCCAGGGCCCCTACTACGAGCAGTACTTC. The variable domain in full, completed from reference TRBV5-8 and TRBJ2-7, reads EAGVTQSPTHLIKTRGQQATLRCSPISGHTSVYWYQQALGLGLQFLLWYDEGEERNRGNFPPRFSGRQFPNYSSELNVNALELEDSALYLCASSLAQGPYYEQYFGPGTRLTVT.

The chain carries TRBV21-1 and TRBJ1-2; TRBD1 is taken as the D call from the table, unchecked against the DNA. TRBV21-1 is a recognized pseudogene. The CDR3 runs 14 residues. This CDR3 is CASSKGDRRYGYTF. The CDR3 DNA reads TGTGCCAGCAGCAAAGGGGACAGACGGTATGGCTACACCTTC.

The chain links TRBV5-4 to TRBJ2-5; D gene uncertain. Trimming took 2 bases from V and 5 from J, leaving 10 bases between them. Germline values: CDR1 SGHNT, CDR2 YYREEE (reference sequence). The CDR3 spans 13 residues. The CDR3 is CASSLSVPETQYF. In DNA form, the CDR3 reads TGTGCCAGCAGCTTATCGGTCCCGGAGACCCAGTACTTC.

The rearrangement links TRBV4-1 to TRBJ2-7, with 9 bases identical to TRBD1. Germline V gives CDR1 MGHRA, CDR2 YSYEKL. CDR3 length: 17 residues. V dropped 3 bases and J dropped 0; count of bases not matched to a gene: 9. The CDR3 sequence: CASSQSFPGQGSYEQYF. Here the CDR3 DNA reads TGCGCCAGCAGCCAGAGTTTTCCGGGACAGGGCTCCTACGAGCAGTACTTC.

This chain joins TRBV6-5 and TRBJ1-1; 8 nucleotides align to TRBD1. Germline CDR1 MNHEY, CDR2 SVGAGI. The CDR3 loop spans 14 amino acids. V lost 6 bases and J lost 0; bases outside the gene matches: 3. The CDR3 nucleotides are TGTGCCAGCAGCAGACAGGGGATGAACACTGAAGCTTTCTTT. Translation gives CASSRQGMNTEAFF.

In its sample, this clone was seen a few times. The J gene is TRBJ1-1, the V gene TRBV10-3; the match to TRBD1 covers 9 bases. V dropped 10 bases and J dropped 3; count of bases not matched to a gene: 6. Germline values: CDR1 ENHRY, CDR2 SYGVKD. This CDR3 is built from 13 residues. The CDR3 is CATRDRADTEAFF. The CDR3 DNA is TGTGCCACCAGGGACAGGGCGGACACTGAAGCTTTCTTT.

The J gene is TRBJ1-2, the V gene TRBV14, with D tentatively TRBD1 (5 bases). The CDR3 loop spans 13 amino acids. The V and J ends lost 1 base and 9 bases respectively, with 12 bases between them. Germline V CDR1 and CDR2: SGHDN, FVKESK. The CDR3 reads CASSQVWGVRYTF. CDR3 nucleotide sequence: TGTGCCAGCAGCCAAGTCTGGGGGGTCCGCTACACCTTC.

The chain employs TRBV4-2 and TRBJ2-1, with 8 bases identical to TRBD2. This CDR3 contains 16 residues. CDR1 is LGHNA, CDR2 YNFKEQ, per germline. Trimming at V came to 0 bases and at J to 2 bases, leaving 3 bases not matched to a gene. The CDR3 protein is CASSQESGGAYNEQFF. For the CDR3, the DNA is TGTGCCAGCAGCCAAGAATCGGGGGGGGCCTACAATGAGCAGTTCTTC.

The chain is built from TRBV28 and TRBJ1-2; the D gene is possibly TRBD1 (6 bases). CDR1 MDHEN and CDR2 SYDVKM come from the germline V gene. V was trimmed by 5 bases and J by 8 bases, leaving 15 bases between them. The CDR3 length is 13 residues. The CDR3 nucleotides read TGTGCCAGCAGTCGGATCCGGGACACCGGCTACACCTTC. Its translation is CASSRIRDTGYTF.

This sequence joins TRBV14 and TRBJ1-1; D perhaps matches TRBD1 (5 bases). The CDR3 loop spans 13 amino acids. The germline V and J ends were trimmed by 1 base and 8 bases, with 11 bases remaining between them. Germline V gene sequence: CDR1 SGHDN, CDR2 FVKESK. CDR3 loop: CASSQARGREAFF. The CDR3 DNA is TGTGCCAGCAGCCAAGCAAGGGGTCGGGAAGCTTTCTTT.

This clone occurred once. The rearrangement links TRBV5-4 to TRBJ1-2; D possibly corresponds to TRBD1 (6 bases). CDR3 size: 13 residues. The germline gives CDR1 SGHNT, CDR2 YYREEE (reference sequence). V lost 4 bases and J lost 6, with 13 bases in between. The CDR3 coding sequence is TGTGCCAGCAGCCCAACAGGGAAAGATGGCTACACCTTC. Protein: CASSPTGKDGYTF.